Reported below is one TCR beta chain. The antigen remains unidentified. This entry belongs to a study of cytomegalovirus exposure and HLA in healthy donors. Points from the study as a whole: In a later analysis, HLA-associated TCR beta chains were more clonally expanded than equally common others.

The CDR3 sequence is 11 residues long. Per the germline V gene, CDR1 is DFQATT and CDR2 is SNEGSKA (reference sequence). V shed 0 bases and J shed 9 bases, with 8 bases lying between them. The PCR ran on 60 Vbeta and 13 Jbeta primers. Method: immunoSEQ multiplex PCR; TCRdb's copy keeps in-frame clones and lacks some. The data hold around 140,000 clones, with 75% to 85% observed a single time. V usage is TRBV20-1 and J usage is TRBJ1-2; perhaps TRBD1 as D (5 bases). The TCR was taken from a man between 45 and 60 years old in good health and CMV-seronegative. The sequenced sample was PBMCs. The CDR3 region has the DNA TGCAGTGCTAGAGACAGGGTGAGCTACACCTTC. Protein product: CSARDRVSYTF.